This T cell receptor beta chain comes out of a study of OX40 agonist ivuxolimab in advanced cancers. For the study at large: There were three patients with partial responses, one having hepatocellular carcinoma and two cutaneous melanoma.

Trimming took 5 bases from V and 4 from J, leaving 13 bases between them. The CDR3 is 14 residues long. Per germline, CDR1 KGHSH and CDR2 LQKENI. The protocol was immunoSEQ multiplex PCR, while the TCRdb copy is restricted to in-frame clones and leaves out a portion. The data contain roughly 65,000 clones, 70% to 85% of them singletons. The genes are TRBV18 and TRBJ2-3, with D possibly matching TRBD2 (6 bases). The sample consisted of CD4+ or CD8+ T cells sorted from blood, taken in a trial of the OX40 agonist ivuxolimab. This TCR was recovered from an adult with an advanced solid tumor such as melanoma, head and neck, liver or kidney cancer. CDR3 nucleotide sequence: TGTGCCAGCTCAGGGGGGAGACTAGCAGATACGCAGTATTTT. This codes for CASSGGRLADTQYF.